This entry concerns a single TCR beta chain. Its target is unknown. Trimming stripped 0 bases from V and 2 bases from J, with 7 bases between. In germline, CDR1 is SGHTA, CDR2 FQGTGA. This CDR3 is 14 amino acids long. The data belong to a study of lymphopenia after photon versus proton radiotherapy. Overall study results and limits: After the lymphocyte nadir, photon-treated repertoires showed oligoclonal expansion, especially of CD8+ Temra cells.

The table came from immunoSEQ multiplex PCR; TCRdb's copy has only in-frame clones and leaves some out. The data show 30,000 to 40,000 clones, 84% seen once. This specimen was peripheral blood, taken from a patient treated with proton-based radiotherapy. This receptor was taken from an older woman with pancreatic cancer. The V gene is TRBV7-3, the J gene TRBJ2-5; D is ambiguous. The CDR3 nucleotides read TGTGCCAGCAGCTTAACGGGGATTCAAGAGACCCAGTACTTC. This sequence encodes CASSLTGIQETQYF.